This entry lists 6 T cell receptor beta chains sequenced from one sample in a study of T cell repertoires in cytomegalovirus infection. The antigens these receptors bind are not known. TCRdb used MiXCR to reprocess the reads, holding one entry per CDR3 protein. The profile shows approximately 910,000 distinct CDR3 sequences, around 30% of them singletons. This material consisted of cultured CD8+ T cells from PBMCs, taken from culture after CMV antigen stimulation. These receptors were obtained from a human donor in good health (CMV status not recorded). Some clones in this sample may be carry-over from other donors' samples.

This sequence joins TRBV7-6 and TRBJ2-5; 7 bases fit TRBD1. The CDR3 contains 16 residues. Germline V gene sequence: CDR1 SGHVS, CDR2 FNYEAQ. Trimming removed 5 bases from V and 1 base from J; junction bases left unmatched: 10. For the CDR3, the DNA is TGTGCCAGCAGCCCCTTACAGGGGAGTAGCCAAGAGACCCAGTACTTC. Amino acids: CASSPLQGSSQETQYF.

This clonotype was counted only a few times. The chain couples TRBV27 to TRBJ2-7; a weak D match, TRBD1 (5 bases). In germline, CDR1 is MNHEY, CDR2 SMNVEV (reference sequence). The CDR3 contains 14 residues. Trimming removed 8 bases at V and 6 bases at J, with 20 bases between. The CDR3 coding sequence is TGTGCCAGCGGTGAAAAGGGGATAAAAGGCGAGCAGTACTTC. Amino acids: CASGEKGIKGEQYF.

This clonotype has more than one count but fewer than ten. The chain combines TRBV12-3 or TRBV12-4 with TRBJ2-2; the D call may be TRBD1 or TRBD2 (5 bases each). Trimming cost V 5 bases and J 3 bases, with 13 bases left between them. This CDR3 comprises 15 residues. CDR3 nucleotides: TGTGCCAGCAGTGGGGGTGCAGAATACACCGGGGAGCTGTTTTTT. Translation gives CASSGGAEYTGELFF.

V gene TRBV6-2 or TRBV6-3 combines with J gene TRBJ2-1, with 9 nucleotides matching TRBD1. The CDR3 is 17 amino acids. CDR1 and CDR2 from the germline V gene are MNHEY and SVGEGT. The J segment lost 8 bases and the V segment lost 7 bases, leaving 18 bases of the junction unmatched. CDR3 coding DNA: TGTGCCAGCACAGGGACACCGGGACAGGGTAGTCTGGATGAGCAGTTCTTC. It translates to CASTGTPGQGSLDEQFF.

This clonotype turned up a few times. The chain couples TRBV6-1 to TRBJ2-2; 8 bases align to TRBD1. The germline gives CDR1 MNHNS, CDR2 SASEGT. V trimming: 0 bases; J trimming: 7 bases; junction bases outside the gene matches: 13. CDR3 length equals 18 residues. The CDR3 DNA is TGTGCCAGCAGTGAAGCTAGGGTCGGCAGGGGGCAAGACGGGGAGCTGTTTTTT. Protein sequence: CASSEARVGRGQDGELFF.

This chain uses TRBV14 with TRBJ1-2; D remains unclear. The CDR3 sequence is 13 residues long. Per the germline V gene, CDR1 is SGHDN and CDR2 is FVKESK. The V and J ends lost 3 bases and 4 bases respectively, with 9 bases between them. The chain's CDR3 is CASSQSRSYGYTF. CDR3 nucleotide sequence: TGTGCCAGCAGCCAGTCTAGGAGCTATGGCTACACCTTC.